This record looks at one TCR beta chain sequence and its context. Its antigen is as yet unknown. The sample is drawn from a study of OX40 agonist ivuxolimab in advanced cancers. Study-level findings and limits: At doses 0.1 to 3.0 mg/kg, CD4+ and CD8+ clones expanded.

Trimming removed 5 bases from V and 0 bases from J, with 11 bases in between. The CDR3 consists of 15 residues. Looked up from germline, CDR1 is SGHAT and CDR2 is FQNNGV. TCRdb keeps only in-frame clones here, not all; method: immunoSEQ multiplex PCR. The sample has tens of thousands of clones, roughly 89% seen once. The rearrangement uses TRBV11-2 and TRBJ2-1; the D is unclear. The sequence came from an adult with an advanced solid tumor such as melanoma, head and neck, liver or kidney cancer. The specimen comprised CD4+ or CD8+ T cells sorted from blood, sampled in a trial of the OX40 agonist ivuxolimab. The CDR3 bases are TGTGCCAGCAGCCCTATTTCAGACTCCTACAATGAGCAGTTCTTC. This encodes CASSPISDSYNEQFF.